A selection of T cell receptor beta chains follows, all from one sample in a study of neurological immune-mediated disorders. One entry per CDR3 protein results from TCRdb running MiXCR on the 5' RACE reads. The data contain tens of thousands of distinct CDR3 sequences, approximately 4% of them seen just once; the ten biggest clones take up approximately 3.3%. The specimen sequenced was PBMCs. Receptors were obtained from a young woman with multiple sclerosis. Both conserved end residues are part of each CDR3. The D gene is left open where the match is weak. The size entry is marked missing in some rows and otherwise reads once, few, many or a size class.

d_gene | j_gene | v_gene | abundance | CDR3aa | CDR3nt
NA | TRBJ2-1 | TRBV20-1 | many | CSATRTEVYGYNEQFF | TGCAGTGCAACCCGGACAGAAGTATACGGTTACAATGAGCAGTTCTTC
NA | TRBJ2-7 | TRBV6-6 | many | CASSYSASTYEQYF | TGTGCCAGCAGTTACTCTGCCAGCACCTACGAGCAGTACTTC
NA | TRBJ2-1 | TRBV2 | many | CASSLLSSYNEQFF | TGTGCCAGCAGTCTACTGAGCTCCTACAATGAGCAGTTCTTC
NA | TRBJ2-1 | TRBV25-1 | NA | CASSEVRGFEQFF | TGTGCCAGCAGTGAAGTAAGGGGGTTCGAGCAGTTCTTC
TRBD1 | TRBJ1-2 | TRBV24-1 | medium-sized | CATGQGSYGYTF | TGTGCCACCGGACAGGGGTCGTATGGCTACACCTTC
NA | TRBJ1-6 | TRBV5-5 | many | CASSLSVQENSPLHF | TGTGCCAGCAGCTTGTCAGTTCAGGAAAATTCACCCCTCCACTTT
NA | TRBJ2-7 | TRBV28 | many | CASSTPNSRTVNYEQYF | TGTGCCAGCAGTACCCCAAACAGCCGGACAGTGAACTACGAGCAGTACTTC
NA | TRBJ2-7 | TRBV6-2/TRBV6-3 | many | CASSYRDIDEQYF | TGTGCCAGCAGTTATCGGGATATCGACGAGCAGTACTTC
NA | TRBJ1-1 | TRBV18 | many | CASSSGGDTEAFF | TGTGCCAGCTCATCGGGGGGGGACACTGAAGCTTTCTTT
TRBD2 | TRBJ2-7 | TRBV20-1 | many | CSSTPGLVTREQYF | TGCAGTTCCACCCCGGGACTAGTTACGAGAGAGCAGTACTTC
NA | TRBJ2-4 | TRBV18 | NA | CASSPSQGIAKNIQYF | TGTGCCAGCTCACCCTCACAGGGAATAGCCAAAAACATTCAGTACTTC
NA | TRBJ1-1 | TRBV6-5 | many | CASSNLGNTEAFF | TGTGCCAGCAGTAATTTAGGGAACACTGAAGCTTTCTTT
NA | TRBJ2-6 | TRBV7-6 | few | CASSQVVSGANVLTF | TGTGCCAGCAGCCAGGTGGTTTCTGGGGCCAACGTCCTGACTTTC
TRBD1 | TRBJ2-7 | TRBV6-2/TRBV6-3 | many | CASSYPRQGAIEQYF | TGTGCCAGCAGTTACCCGAGACAGGGGGCGATCGAGCAGTACTTC
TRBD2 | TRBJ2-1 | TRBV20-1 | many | CSARGRVAGDSEQFF | TGCAGTGCTAGAGGTCGGGTAGCGGGAGATAGTGAGCAGTTCTTC
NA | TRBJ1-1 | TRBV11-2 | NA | CASSLVTGSAEAFF | TGTGCCAGCAGCTTAGTCACGGGTTCAGCTGAAGCTTTCTTT
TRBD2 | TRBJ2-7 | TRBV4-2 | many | CASSQASGTTYEQYF | TGTGCCAGCAGCCAAGCTAGCGGGACCACCTACGAGCAGTACTTC
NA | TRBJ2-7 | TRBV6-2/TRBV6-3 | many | CASSPDDLEVHEQYF | TGTGCCAGCAGTCCCGACGACTTAGAAGTCCACGAGCAGTACTTC
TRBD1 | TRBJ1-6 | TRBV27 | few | CASRSRTGLSPLNF | TGTGCCAGCAGGTCACGGACAGGGTTATCACCCCTCAACTTT
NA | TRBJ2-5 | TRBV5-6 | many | CASSLTKETQYF | TGTGCCAGCAGCCTGACTAAAGAGACCCAGTACTTC
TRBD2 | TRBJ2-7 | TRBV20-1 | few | CSATTSGRAGKEQYF | TGCAGTGCAACTACATCCGGGAGGGCCGGTAAAGAGCAGTACTTC
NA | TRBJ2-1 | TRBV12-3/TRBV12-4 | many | CASSLGTNLGHEQFF | TGTGCCAGCAGTTTAGGGACAAACCTCGGACATGAGCAGTTCTTC